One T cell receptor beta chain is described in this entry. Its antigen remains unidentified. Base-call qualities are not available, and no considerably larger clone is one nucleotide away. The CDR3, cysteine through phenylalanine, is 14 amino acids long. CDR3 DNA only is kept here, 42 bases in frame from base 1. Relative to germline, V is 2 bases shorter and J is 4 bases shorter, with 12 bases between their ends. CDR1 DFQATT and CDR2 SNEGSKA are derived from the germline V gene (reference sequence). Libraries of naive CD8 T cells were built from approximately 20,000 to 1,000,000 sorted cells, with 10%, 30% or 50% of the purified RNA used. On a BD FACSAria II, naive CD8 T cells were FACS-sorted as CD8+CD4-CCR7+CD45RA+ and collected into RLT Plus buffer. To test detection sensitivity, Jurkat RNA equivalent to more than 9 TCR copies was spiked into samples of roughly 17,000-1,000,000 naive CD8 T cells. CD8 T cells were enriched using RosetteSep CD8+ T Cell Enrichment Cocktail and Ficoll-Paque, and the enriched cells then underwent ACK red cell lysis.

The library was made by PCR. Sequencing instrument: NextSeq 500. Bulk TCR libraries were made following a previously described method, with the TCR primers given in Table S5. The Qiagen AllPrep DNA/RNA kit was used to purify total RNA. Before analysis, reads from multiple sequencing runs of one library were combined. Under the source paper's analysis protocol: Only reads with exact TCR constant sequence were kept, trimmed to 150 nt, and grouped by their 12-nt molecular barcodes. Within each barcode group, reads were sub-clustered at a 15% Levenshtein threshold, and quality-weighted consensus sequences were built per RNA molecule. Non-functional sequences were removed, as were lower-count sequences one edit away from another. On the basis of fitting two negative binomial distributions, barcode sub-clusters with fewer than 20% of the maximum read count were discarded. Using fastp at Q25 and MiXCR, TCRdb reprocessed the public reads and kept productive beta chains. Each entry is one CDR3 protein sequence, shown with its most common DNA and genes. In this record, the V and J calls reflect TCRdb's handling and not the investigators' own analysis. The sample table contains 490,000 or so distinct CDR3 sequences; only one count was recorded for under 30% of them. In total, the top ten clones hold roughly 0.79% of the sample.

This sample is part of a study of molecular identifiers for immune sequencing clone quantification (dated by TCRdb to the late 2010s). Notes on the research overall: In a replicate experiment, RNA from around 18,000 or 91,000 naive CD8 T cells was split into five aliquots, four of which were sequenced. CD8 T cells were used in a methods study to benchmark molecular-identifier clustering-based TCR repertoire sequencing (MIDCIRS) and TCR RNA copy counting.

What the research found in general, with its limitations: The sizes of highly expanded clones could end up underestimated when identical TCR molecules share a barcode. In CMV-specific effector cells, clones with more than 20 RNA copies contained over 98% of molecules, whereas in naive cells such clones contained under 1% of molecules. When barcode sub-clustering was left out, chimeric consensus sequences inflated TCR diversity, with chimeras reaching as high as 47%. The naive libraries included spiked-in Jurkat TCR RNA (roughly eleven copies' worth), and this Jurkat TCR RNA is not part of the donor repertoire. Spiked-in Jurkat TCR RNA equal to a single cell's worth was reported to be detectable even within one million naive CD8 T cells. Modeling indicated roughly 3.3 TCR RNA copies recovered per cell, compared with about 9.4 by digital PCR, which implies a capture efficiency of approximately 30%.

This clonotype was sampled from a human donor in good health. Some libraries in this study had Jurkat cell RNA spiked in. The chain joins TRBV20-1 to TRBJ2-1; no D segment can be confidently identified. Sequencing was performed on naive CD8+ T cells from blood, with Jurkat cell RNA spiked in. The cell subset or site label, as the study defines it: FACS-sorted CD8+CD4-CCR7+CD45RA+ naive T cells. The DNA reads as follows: TGCAGTGCTAGACCCTTAACCGGGTACAATGAGCAGTTCTTC. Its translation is CSARPLTGYNEQFF.